This T cell receptor beta chain was retrieved from a study of vaccination effects on CD4 cells after COVID-19. Study summary: Two doses of either BNT162b2 or mRNA-1273 were given to each participant.

Antigen-specific CD4+ T cells were expanded with viral peptide pools in the ViraFEST assay before sequencing. Following 10 days of culture, CD4+ T cells were isolated. Negative nucleocapsid antibody tests before and after vaccination confirmed no previous SARS-CoV-2 infection. IL-2 medium supplanted half the medium on days 3 and 7. Study conclusions and caveats: Marked clonal contraction of infection- and vaccine-induced clones was seen late after vaccination.

Data came from immunoSEQ multiplex PCR; TCRdb stores just in-frame clones and leaves some out. The sample comprises over 55,000 clones, roughly 76% of which are singletons, and about 2.7% rests with the top ten. The CDR3 sequence is 14 residues long. Trimming removed 6 bases from V and 3 bases from J; junction bases left unmatched: 7. Germline V gene sequence: CDR1 MRHNA, CDR2 SNTAGT. As for this clone: No antigen is known for it.

This TCR derives from a human donor who received a COVID-19 vaccine. This specimen consisted of CD4+ T cells from PBMCs cultured with HCoV-229E spike peptides, obtained before COVID-19 vaccination. The chain employs TRBV6-4 and TRBJ1-1, with TRBD1 matching 7 bases. This chain's CDR3 is CASRVTGMYTEAFF. In DNA, the CDR3 is TGTGCCAGCAGAGTGACAGGGATGTACACTGAAGCTTTCTTT.